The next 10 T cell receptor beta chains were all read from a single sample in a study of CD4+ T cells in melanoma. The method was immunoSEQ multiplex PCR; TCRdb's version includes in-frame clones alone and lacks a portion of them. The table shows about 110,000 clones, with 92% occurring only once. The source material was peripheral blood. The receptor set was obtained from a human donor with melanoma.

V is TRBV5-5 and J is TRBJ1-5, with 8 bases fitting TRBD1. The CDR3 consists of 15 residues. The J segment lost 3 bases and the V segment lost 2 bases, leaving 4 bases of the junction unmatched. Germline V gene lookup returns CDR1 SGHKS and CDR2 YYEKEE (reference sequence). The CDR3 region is CASSLTGGDNQPQHF. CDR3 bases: TGTGCCAGCAGCTTAACAGGGGGGGACAATCAGCCCCAGCATTTT. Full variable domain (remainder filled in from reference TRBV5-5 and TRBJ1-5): DAGVTQSPTHLIKTRGQQVTLRCSPISGHKSVSWYQQVLGQGPQFIFQYYEKEERGRGNFPDRFSARQFPNYSSELNVNALLLGDSALYLCASSLTGGDNQPQHFGDGTRLSIL.

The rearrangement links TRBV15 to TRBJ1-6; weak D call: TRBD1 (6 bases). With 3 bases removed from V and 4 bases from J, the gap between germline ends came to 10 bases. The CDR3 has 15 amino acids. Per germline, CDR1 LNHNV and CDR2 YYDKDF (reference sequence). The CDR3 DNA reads TGTGCCACCAGCAGGGGTGGACAGTATAATTCACCCCTCCACTTT. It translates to CATSRGGQYNSPLHF. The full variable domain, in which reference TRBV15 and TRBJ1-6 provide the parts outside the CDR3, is DAMVIQNPRYQVTQFGKPVTLSCSQTLNHNVMYWYQQKSSQAPKLLFHYYDKDFNNEADTPDNFQSRRPNTSFCFLDIRSPGLGDTAMYLCATSRGGQYNSPLHFGNGTRLTVT.

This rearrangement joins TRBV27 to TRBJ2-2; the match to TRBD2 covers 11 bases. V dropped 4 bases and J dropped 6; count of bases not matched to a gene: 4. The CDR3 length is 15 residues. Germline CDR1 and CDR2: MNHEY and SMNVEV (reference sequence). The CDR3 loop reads CASSSLAGGPGELFF. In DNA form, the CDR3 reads TGTGCCAGCAGTTCATTAGCGGGGGGGCCCGGGGAGCTGTTTTTT.

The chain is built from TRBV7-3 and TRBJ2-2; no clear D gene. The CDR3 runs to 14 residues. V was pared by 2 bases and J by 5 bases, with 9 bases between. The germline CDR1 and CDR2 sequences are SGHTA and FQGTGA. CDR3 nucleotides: TGTGCCAGCAGCTTAGGTTCGAGGACCGGGGAGCTGTTTTTT. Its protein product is CASSLGSRTGELFF.

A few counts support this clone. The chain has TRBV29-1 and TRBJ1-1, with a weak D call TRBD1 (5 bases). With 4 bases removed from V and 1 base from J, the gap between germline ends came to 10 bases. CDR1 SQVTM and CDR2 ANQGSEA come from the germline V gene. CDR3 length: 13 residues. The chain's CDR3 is CSVGVTGNTEAFF. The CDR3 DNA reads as TGCAGCGTTGGAGTTACAGGGAACACTGAAGCTTTCTTT.

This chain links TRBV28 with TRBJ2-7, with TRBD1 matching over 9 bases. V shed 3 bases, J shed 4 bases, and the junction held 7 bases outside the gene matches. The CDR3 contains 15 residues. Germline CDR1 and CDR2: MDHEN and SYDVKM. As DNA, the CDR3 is TGTGCCAGCAGTTTCGGGACAGGGTCGGGGTACGAGCAGTACTTC. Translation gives CASSFGTGSGYEQYF.

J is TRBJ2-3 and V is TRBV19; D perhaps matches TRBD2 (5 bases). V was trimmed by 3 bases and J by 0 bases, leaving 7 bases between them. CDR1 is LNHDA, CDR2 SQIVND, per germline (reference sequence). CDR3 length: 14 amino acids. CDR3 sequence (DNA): TGTGCCAGTAGTATTGGACTTAGCACAGATACGCAGTATTTT. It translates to CASSIGLSTDTQYF.

CDR3 protein: CASSLRLAGVREQYF. The CDR3 DNA sequence: TGTGCCAGCAGCTTACGACTAGCGGGAGTGCGCGAGCAGTACTTC. V and J are TRBV28 and TRBJ2-7; TRBD2 matches 12 bases. Germline loops: CDR1 MDHEN, CDR2 SYDVKM. V gave up 6 bases and J gave up 6 bases; unmatched junction bases: 9. This CDR3 region has 15 residues.

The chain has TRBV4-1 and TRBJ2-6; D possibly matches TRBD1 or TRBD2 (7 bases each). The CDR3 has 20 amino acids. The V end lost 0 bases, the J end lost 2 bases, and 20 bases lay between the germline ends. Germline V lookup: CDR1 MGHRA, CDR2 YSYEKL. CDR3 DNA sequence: TGCGCCAGCAGCCAAGATGGCCTCGGGGGAGGGGGCGCTGGGGCCAACGTCCTGACTTTC. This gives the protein CASSQDGLGGGGAGANVLTF.

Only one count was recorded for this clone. CDR3 amino acids: CASSPSSEGTQYF. In nucleotides, the CDR3 is TGTGCCAGCAGCCCTTCTAGCGAAGGTACGCAGTATTTT. This chain connects TRBV7-3 to TRBJ2-3; tentatively, D is TRBD2 (6 bases). The V end was cut by 5 bases, the J end by 8 bases, with 14 bases between. CDR1 is SGHTA, CDR2 FQGTGA, per germline. This CDR3 is 13 amino acids long.